Given below is one T cell receptor beta chain in context. Its antigen has not been determined. The input lacks base qualities; no much larger clone sits a single base away. The cohort comprised fewer than 700 healthy bone marrow donors. Cohort members were all nominally healthy when sampled, although unrecorded immune exposures were likely present. The donor tested CMV seronegative and was one of the 352 seronegative cohort members. Every donor gave a peripheral blood sample, and the peripheral blood mononuclear cells from that sample were used for TCR beta sequencing. The Qiagen DNeasy Blood Extraction Kit was used to extract genomic DNA from the blood cell samples. Library creation used the immunoSEQ multiplex PCR assay. A mixture of 60 forward primers for TCR Vbeta segments and 13 reverse primers for TCR Jbeta segments was used in the multiplex PCR. Amplification of the CDR3 region of rearranged TCR beta genes was performed with a multiplex PCR assay on genomic DNA. The Illumina HiSeq System was used to sequence the amplified TCR beta libraries as 87-base-pair reads. Per the authors' processing: Across the 700 or so repertoires, a later analysis counted roughly 77 million unique TCR beta chains, some 11 million of which were shared by at least two donors. Raw reads were error-corrected and collapsed into unique sequences with a nearest-neighbor algorithm that merged closely related sequences to remove PCR and sequencing errors. To assign V, D and J gene segments, CDR3 sequences were aligned to IMGT reference sequences. Each retained sequence needed at least a six-nucleotide match to both a V gene segment and a J gene segment. Rearrangements were called productive when the CDR3 lacked stop codons and stayed in frame with V and J; all others were non-productive. CDR3 was defined according to IMGT convention as the region running from the second conserved V-encoded cysteine to the conserved J-encoded phenylalanine. The earlier analysis of about 500 of the donors excluded sequences that lacked an unambiguous match to a single V gene segment. In an earlier analysis of approximately 590 of the donors, V segments were called functional above 56.7% productive rearrangements and were called segregating when the between-donor standard deviation exceeded 5%. A statistical classification framework was developed to diagnose cytomegalovirus status using the catalog of TCR beta chain sequences. In a later analysis, V and J genes were assigned by comparing TCR nucleotide sequences against IMGT/GENE-DB human TR gene sequences. In a later analysis, CDR3 sequences and most-parsimonious VDJ recombination scenarios were assigned using the TCRdist pipeline. In a later analysis, every TCR beta chain was defined by the combination of its CDR3 amino acid sequence and its V-gene family, and reads without a unique V-gene family were dropped. A later analysis removed 550 to 650 highly shared, low-generation-probability nucleotide sequences to deal with suspected cross-contamination and a sequencing artifact. A later analysis calculated a clonal expansion index for each public chain from normalized within-repertoire ranks of inferred template counts. In a later analysis, generation probabilities were computed using a VDJ recombination model fitted to out-of-frame rearrangements, and the results were checked against IGoR. Hypergeometric tests were used in a later analysis to score TCR-TCR, TCR-HLA and TCR-CMV co-occurrence, with a repertoire-size bias correction applied to the TCR pairs. False discovery rates were estimated in a later analysis by permuting HLA or CMV assignments 20 times. In a later analysis, co-occurring TCRs were grouped with DBSCAN, and TCRdist sequence similarity was added when clustering was performed within HLA-allele-positive subsets. Co-occurrence clustering excluded repertoires with fewer than 30,000 or more than 120,000 public chains, plus five with anomalous nucleotide sharing. TCRdb took this table from immuneACCESS and kept in-frame rearrangements with V and J called. Such tables lack part of the clones; where checked against another copy, unresolved V genes explain under half of the gap, and the rest is unexplained. V and J calls and clone size are given by that table; D and trimming were obtained from the DNA. The sample records about 120,000 clones, roughly 80% of which are singletons. The top ten clones comprise more than 3% of the sample.

This sample is drawn from a study of cytomegalovirus exposure and HLA in healthy donors (dated by TCRdb to the late 2010s). With respect to the entire study: An earlier analysis of a few hundred of the donors reported 276 Gb of sequence data and 117 million unique TCR beta sequences obtained from about 170 million T cells. A later genetic analysis took genome-wide SNP genotypes for about 65% of the 666 donors and used that subset as a discovery cohort. Typing coverage varied by locus: about 629-630 donors for A, B, C, DRB1 and DQB1; under 550 for DQA1; over 600 for DPA1; 450 to 480 for DPB1. A later analysis re-analyzed previously published TCR beta repertoires from approximately 670 donors and added high-resolution HLA genotyping to study TCR occurrence patterns. The study aimed to test whether cataloging public T cell receptors could reveal signatures of past pathogen exposure. Among some 410 genotyped donors of the cohort, an average of 235,054 unique TCR beta nucleotide sequences were sequenced per donor, approximately 20% of them non-productive. In the later analysis, no new phenotypic data were used to find candidate immune exposures; instead, reliance was placed on TCR beta sequences and their occurrence across donors. An earlier analysis of approximately 580 of the donors used high-throughput TCR beta sequencing to judge whether each TCR beta V gene segment behaved as functional or pseudogenic. Along with the approximately 620-subject first cohort, a separate validation cohort of over a hundred different subjects was used. High-throughput TCR immunosequencing, statistical association of individual TCRs with disease status, and machine learning were combined to predict cytomegalovirus infection status. Because of strong linkage in the cohort, a few DR-DQ haplotypes were treated as single units for association and clustering. Among the roughly 400 genotyped donors, approximately 77% belonged to the genetic ancestry cluster associated with self-reported Caucasian donors. All discovery cohort repertoires had been generated on a single sequencing platform. An early release that covered several hundred HLA-typed donors contained 300 to 350 gigabases of sequencing data and 65 million to 100 million unique TCR sequences. Both class I and class II loci were covered by HLA typing, at four-digit resolution. The T cell repertoires of several hundred subjects were profiled by immunosequencing and related to cytomegalovirus serostatus. Donor age, sex, ethnicity and CMV serostatus were compiled alongside the repertoire data. What the work shows at the level of the full study, not this receptor alone: A later genetic analysis associated a missense DCLRE1C variant with V-gene and J-gene trimming of TCR beta chains, and an independent cohort replicated the association. Roughly uniform sequencing depth across donors was assumed in presence/absence analyses, although this assumption may not hold. A further reported finding was that TCR beta sequences accurately predicted the HLA-A and HLA-B alleles for most subjects in the first cohort. Because counts were too low, approximately 18 rarely observed V segments, including chromosome 9 orphons, were excluded from the earlier analysis of around 590 of the donors. Compared with the approximately 670-donor mean, donors in an Asian-associated ancestry cluster had fewer N-insertions in productive TCRs, according to a later genetic analysis. A few of the identified cytomegalovirus-associated TCR beta chains were confirmed in vitro to be specific for cytomegalovirus antigens. When HLA alleles, especially DR and DQ, strongly co-occurred, attributing TCR associations to individual alleles was difficult. In an earlier analysis of some 640 of the donors, most TCR beta V segments were observed in productive rearrangements about 90% or about 30% of the time, broadly matching IMGT annotations. In a later analysis, 16,951 TCR beta sequences were associated with specific HLA alleles at a false discovery rate of 0.05. A cluster of highly shared sequence variants was judged likely to represent a technical artifact of the sequencing pipeline. The study gave a list of some 150 TCR beta chains associated with cytomegalovirus. In a later analysis, most CMV-associated TCR beta chains were found to appear HLA-restricted, with HLA associations seemingly driven largely by CMV exposure. Because some donors lacked HLA typing at each locus, the association tests relied only on the typed subset. According to a later analysis, TCR association rates differed among HLA loci, with DRB1 alleles showing the most associated TCRs and HLA-C alleles showing the fewest. The classifier was reported to diagnose cytomegalovirus status with high specificity and sensitivity in both the original cohort and the validation cohort. Linkage disequilibrium might explain the correlated functional status among segregating V segments, but an unknown experimental factor could not be ruled out. It was suggested by the authors that the approach could potentially be generalized to other disease states and immunological phenotypes. In this cohort, only TCR beta chains were sequenced, and detectable features were limited by the absence of alpha or paired-chain data. In a later analysis, HLA-associated TCR beta chains showed more clonal expansion and lower generation probabilities than non-associated chains that were equally common. The only immune exposure information available for the cohort was CMV serostatus. Most TCR sequences were seen in very few donors, while some public TCRs were found in many individuals. According to a later analysis, parvovirus B19, influenza, CMV and Epstein-Barr virus appeared linked to several top co-occurrence clusters.

The sequence was collected from a male donor in good health and CMV-seronegative. The sequencing input was PBMCs.

The CDR3 protein sequence reads: CASSFLAGEGADTQYF. The DNA is as follows: TGTGCCAGCAGTTTCTTAGCGGGAGAGGGGGCAGATACGCAGTATTTT. The chain links TRBV6-6 with TRBJ2-3, with 9 bases matching TRBD2. V loses 4 bases at its end and J loses 4 bases; junction bases beyond the gene matches: 9. From the cysteine up to the phenylalanine, the CDR3 has a length of 16 residues. The entry retains the CDR3 DNA only, 48 bases that are in frame from base 1. Via the germline V gene (reference sequence), CDR1 is MNHNY and CDR2 SVGAGI.